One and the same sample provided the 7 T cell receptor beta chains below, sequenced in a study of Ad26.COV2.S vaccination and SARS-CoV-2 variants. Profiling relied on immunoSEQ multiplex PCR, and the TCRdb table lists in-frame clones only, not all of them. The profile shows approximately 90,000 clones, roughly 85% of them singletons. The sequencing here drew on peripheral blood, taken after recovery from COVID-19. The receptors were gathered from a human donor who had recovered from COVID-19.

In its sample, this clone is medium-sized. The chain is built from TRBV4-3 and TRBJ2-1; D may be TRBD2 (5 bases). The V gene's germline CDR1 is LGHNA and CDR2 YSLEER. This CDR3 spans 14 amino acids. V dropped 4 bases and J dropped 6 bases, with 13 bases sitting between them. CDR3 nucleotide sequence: TGCGCCAGCAGCCGGTCCCTAGCAACCAATGAGCAGTTCTTC. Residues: CASSRSLATNEQFF.

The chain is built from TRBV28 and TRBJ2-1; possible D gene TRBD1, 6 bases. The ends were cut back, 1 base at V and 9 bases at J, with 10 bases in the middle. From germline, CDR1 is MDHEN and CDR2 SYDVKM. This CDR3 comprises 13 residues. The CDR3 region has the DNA TGTGCCAGCAGTTTATACAGGGATACTGAGCAGTTCTTC. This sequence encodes CASSLYRDTEQFF.

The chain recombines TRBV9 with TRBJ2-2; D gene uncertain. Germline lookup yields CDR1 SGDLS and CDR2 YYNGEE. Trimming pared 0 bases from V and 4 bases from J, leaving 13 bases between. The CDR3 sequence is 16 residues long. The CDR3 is CASSVDFGGFTGELFF. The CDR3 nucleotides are TGTGCCAGCAGCGTAGACTTCGGCGGTTTCACCGGGGAGCTGTTTTTT.

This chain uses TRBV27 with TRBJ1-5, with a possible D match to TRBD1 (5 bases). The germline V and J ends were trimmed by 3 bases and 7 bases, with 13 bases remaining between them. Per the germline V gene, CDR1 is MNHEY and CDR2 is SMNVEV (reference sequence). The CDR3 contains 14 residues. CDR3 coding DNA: TGTGCCAGCAGTTTCAGGGAAGGAGTCCAGCCCCAGCATTTT. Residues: CASSFREGVQPQHF.

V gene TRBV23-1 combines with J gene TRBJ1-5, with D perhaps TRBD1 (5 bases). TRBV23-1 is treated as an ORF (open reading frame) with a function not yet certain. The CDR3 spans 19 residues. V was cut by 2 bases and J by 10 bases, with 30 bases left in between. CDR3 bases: TGCGCCAGCAGTCAACGTGAGACAGTTTCCCCGTGTCCATATGATCCCCAGCATTTT. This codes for CASSQRETVSPCPYDPQHF.

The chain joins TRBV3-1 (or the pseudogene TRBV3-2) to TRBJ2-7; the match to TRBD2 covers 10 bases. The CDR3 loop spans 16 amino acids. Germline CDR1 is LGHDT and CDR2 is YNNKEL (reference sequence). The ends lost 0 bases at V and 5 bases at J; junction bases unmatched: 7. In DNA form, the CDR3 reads TGTGCCAGCAGCCAAGATCAAAGCGGGAGGGCCAACGAGCAGTACTTC. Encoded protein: CASSQDQSGRANEQYF.

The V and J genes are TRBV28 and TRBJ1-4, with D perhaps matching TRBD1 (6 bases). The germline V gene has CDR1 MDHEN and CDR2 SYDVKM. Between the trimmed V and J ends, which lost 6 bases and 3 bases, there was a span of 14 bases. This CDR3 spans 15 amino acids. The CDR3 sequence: CASRGDRHANEKLFF. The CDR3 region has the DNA TGTGCCAGCAGGGGAGACAGGCATGCTAATGAAAAACTGTTTTTT.